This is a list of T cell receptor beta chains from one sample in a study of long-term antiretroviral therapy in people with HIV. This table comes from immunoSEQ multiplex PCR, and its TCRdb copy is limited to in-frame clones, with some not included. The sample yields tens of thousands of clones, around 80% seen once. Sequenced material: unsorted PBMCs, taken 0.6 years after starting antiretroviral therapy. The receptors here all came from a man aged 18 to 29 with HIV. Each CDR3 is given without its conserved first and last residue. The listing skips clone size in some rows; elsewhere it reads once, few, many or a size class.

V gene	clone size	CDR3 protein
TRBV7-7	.	ASSLVHEADEQY
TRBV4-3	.	ASSQGVGAGGLYEQY
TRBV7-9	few	AIRGRGGELF
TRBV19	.	ASSIGRASGANVLT
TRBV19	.	ASKTGGRTGELF
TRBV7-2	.	ASSSYSGDQPQH
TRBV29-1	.	SVELAGGFYEQY
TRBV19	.	ASNQGFSTEAF
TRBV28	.	ASSPRTGGAGQPQH
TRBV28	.	ASSLLRYEQY
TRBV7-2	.	ASSLGDRTMNTEAF
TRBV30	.	AWTRTGEFGYT
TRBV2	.	ASSEAQAPSGTYNEQF
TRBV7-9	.	ASSSGTGEYYGYT
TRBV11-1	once	ASSKDSPGNTIY
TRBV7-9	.	ASSLVGSGRTRDTQY
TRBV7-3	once	ASSLTTRGITGANVLT
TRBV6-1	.	ASSGFGTGNTEAF
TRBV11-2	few	ASSPVGTGNEKLF
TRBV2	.	ASSPLAGSHNEQF
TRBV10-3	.	AIRSGQEYNEQF
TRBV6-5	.	ASSTTSATYEQY
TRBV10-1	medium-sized	ASSEGETQY
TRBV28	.	ASSSPGLANYEQY
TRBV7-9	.	ASSLADALSEKLF
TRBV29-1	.	SVEPQGFHEQY
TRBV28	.	ASSLSAYEQY